Presented here are 23 T cell receptor beta chains from one specimen sequenced in a study of beta chain features in type 1 diabetes. Since all of the isolated RNA was reverse transcribed, expressed TCRB transcripts were what got sequenced. Profiling relied on immunoSEQ multiplex PCR, and the TCRdb table lists in-frame clones only, not all of them. The sample yields around 300,000 clones, roughly 15% seen once. Material for sequencing was central memory CD4+ T cells from blood. Every receptor here comes from a man aged 30-40 years in good health.

This clone appeared many times. This chain links TRBV11-2 with TRBJ2-1; 9 bases agree with TRBD2. This CDR3 region has 15 residues. V shed 5 bases, J shed 6 bases, and the junction held 8 bases outside the gene matches. Germline V gives CDR1 SGHAT, CDR2 FQNNGV. CDR3 residues: CASSATSGIPNEQFF. The CDR3 region has the DNA TGTGCCAGCAGCGCGACTAGCGGTATACCCAATGAGCAGTTCTTC. Filled out from reference TRBV11-2 and TRBJ2-1, the complete variable domain reads EAGVAQSPRYKIIEKRQSVAFWCNPISGHATLYWYQQILGQGPKLLIQFQNNGVVDDSQLPKDRFSAERLKGVDSTLKIQPAKLEDSAVYLCASSATSGIPNEQFFGPGTRLTVL.

In regard to this clone: The germline gene is not matched at one end of the junction; a read error may be the cause. V is TRBV5-4 and J is TRBJ2-1; 9 bases map to TRBD2. The CDR3 is made up of 17 amino acids. The germline gives CDR1 SGHNT, CDR2 YYREEE (reference sequence). The CDR3 sequence: CASSQDSSTSGYNEQFF. The CDR3, as DNA: TGCGCCAGCAGCCAAGATTCTTCGACTAGCGGCTACAATGAGCAGTTCTTC.

This CDR3 reads CSVGQGSYEQYF. CDR3 DNA sequence: TGCAGCGTTGGACAGGGCTCCTACGAGCAGTACTTC. V and J are TRBV29-1 and TRBJ2-7; 7 nucleotides align to TRBD1. Trimming cost V 4 bases and J 0 bases; bases outside gene matches: 0. The CDR3 consists of 12 residues. The germline V gene has CDR1 SQVTM and CDR2 ANQGSEA.

As to this clone: Other DNA sequences in the same sample also yield this CDR3. The chain has TRBV29-1 and TRBJ2-2; a weak D match, TRBD1 (6 bases). Germline V gives CDR1 SQVTM, CDR2 ANQGSEA. V was cut by 6 bases and J by 4 bases, with 15 bases left in between. The CDR3 is made up of 14 amino acids. DNA for the CDR3: TGCAGCGTCCGAGGGGCAGGGGTCACCGGGGAGCTGTTTTTT. Residues: CSVRGAGVTGELFF.

The sample holds a few counts of this clone. The J gene is TRBJ2-1, the V gene TRBV7-9; 7 bases map to TRBD2. The CDR3 is made up of 16 amino acids. The V gene end was trimmed by 5 bases and the J gene end by 1 base; junction bases not matched to a gene: 8. Germline CDR1 SEHNR, CDR2 FQNEAQ (reference sequence). CDR3 sequence (DNA): TGTGCCAGCAGCCAAGATTTAGCGGGTTCCTACAATGAGCAGTTCTTC. Translation gives CASSQDLAGSYNEQFF.

This clone came up a few times. The chain couples TRBV2 to TRBJ2-1; D is undetermined. With 3 bases removed from V and 5 bases from J, the gap between germline ends came to 8 bases. Germline assignment: CDR1 SNHLY and CDR2 FYNNEI. This CDR3 spans 13 amino acids. The CDR3, as DNA: TGTGCCAGCAGTGAGGGCGGAAACAATGAGCAGTTCTTC. Translation: CASSEGGNNEQFF.

On this clone itself: The junction differs from germline at one of its ends, possibly a read error. The rearrangement uses TRBV7-2 and TRBJ1-4; 7 bases line up with TRBD1. The CDR3 has 13 residues. Germline V gives CDR1 SGHTA, CDR2 FQGNSA. Here the CDR3 reads CASSLAQGGRLLF. The CDR3 DNA reads as TGTGCCAGCAGCTTAGCCCAGGGGGGAAGGTTACTTTTT.

As to this clone: The junction does not match germline at one end; this may be a read error. The chain combines TRBV7-7 with TRBJ2-1, with 9 positions matching TRBD2. Germline V gives CDR1 SSHAT, CDR2 FNYEAQ (reference sequence). The CDR3 sequence is 15 residues long. Here the CDR3 reads CASSLVAGAYNEQFF. For the CDR3, the DNA is TGTGCTAGCAGCTTAGTAGCGGGAGCCTACAATGAGCAGTTCTTC.

This clone appeared a few times. The V gene is TRBV29-1, the J gene TRBJ2-1; the match to TRBD2 covers 7 bases. J lost 4 bases, V lost 4 bases, and 7 bases had no gene match. The CDR3 length is 14 residues. Looked up from germline, CDR1 is SQVTM and CDR2 is ANQGSEA. CDR3 sequence reads: CSVGSPSGYNEQFF. The CDR3 DNA sequence: TGCAGCGTTGGGTCCCCTAGCGGTTACAATGAGCAGTTCTTC.

On this clone itself: A read error is possible here, since a much larger clone lies one base away. The rearrangement joins TRBV5-6 to TRBJ2-5, with 7 bases fitting TRBD1. J lost 2 bases, V lost 4 bases, and 2 bases had no gene match. Germline CDR1 SGHDT, CDR2 YYEEEE. CDR3 length: 13 amino acids. The CDR3 DNA follows: TGTGCCAGCAGCGGGGGACAGCAAGAGACCCAGTACTTC. Translation gives CASSGGQQETQYF.

The J gene is TRBJ1-1, the V gene TRBV4-2; D remains ambiguous. There are 15 residues in the CDR3. Trimming stripped 5 bases from V and 4 bases from J, with 17 bases between. Germline V lookup: CDR1 LGHNA, CDR2 YNFKEQ. CDR3 in amino acids: CASSLDRRPTTEAFF. The CDR3 DNA follows: TGTGCCAGCAGCTTGGATCGCAGGCCCACCACTGAAGCTTTCTTT.

This clone was picked up a small number of times. The CDR3 sequence: CASSVLSGTSFETQYF. The CDR3, as DNA: TGTGCCAGCAGCGTTCTATCCGGGACTAGCTTCGAGACCCAGTACTTC. This chain uses TRBV9 with TRBJ2-5, with 9 bases lining up with TRBD2. The CDR3 runs to 16 residues. J was trimmed by 5 bases and V by 2 bases; bases with no gene match: 10. Germline loops: CDR1 SGDLS, CDR2 YYNGEE.

This clone was found a few times. This chain's CDR3 is CASWGDRGIYSPLHF. Here the CDR3 DNA reads TGTGCCAGCTGGGGGGACAGGGGGATTTATTCACCCCTCCACTTT. The chain combines TRBV28 with TRBJ1-6; 11 nucleotides agree with TRBD1. This CDR3 comprises 15 residues. Per the germline V gene, CDR1 is MDHEN and CDR2 is SYDVKM. V dropped 8 bases and J dropped 8; count of bases not matched to a gene: 8.

There are a few counts of this clone. The chain is built from TRBV6-4 and TRBJ1-1; no reliable D call. The germline gives CDR1 MRHNA, CDR2 SNTAGT. This CDR3 region has 13 residues. The V end lost 5 bases, the J end lost 2 bases, and 9 bases lay between the germline ends. CDR3 sequence: CASSTGVNTEAFF. CDR3 nucleotides: TGTGCCAGCAGTACTGGAGTTAACACTGAAGCTTTCTTT.

A few counts support this clone. The rearrangement links TRBV23-1 to TRBJ2-5; no reliable D call. TRBV23-1 is classed as an ORF, of uncertain function. V was shortened by 6 bases and J by 5 bases, with 13 bases between the two germline ends. This CDR3 is 13 amino acids long. CDR3 residues: CASSQDKWETQYF. The CDR3 nucleotides read TGCGCCAGCAGCCAAGACAAATGGGAGACCCAGTACTTC.

The table lists this clone with a few counts. The chain's CDR3 is CASRIFDSDGYTF. The CDR3 DNA reads as TGTGCCAGCAGGATCTTCGACAGCGATGGCTACACCTTC. The chain uses TRBV2 and TRBJ1-2; TRBD1 might be the D (5 bases). Germline CDR1 is SNHLY and CDR2 is FYNNEI. This CDR3 comprises 13 residues. V was pared by 6 bases and J by 6 bases, with 14 bases between.

The rearrangement joins TRBV5-6 to TRBJ1-1; 12 bases fit TRBD1. This CDR3 has 16 residues. V lost 2 bases and J lost 4; bases outside the gene matches: 6. Germline V gene data show CDR1 as SGHDT and CDR2 as YYEEEE. The CDR3 DNA follows: TGTGCCAGCAGCTTTGGGACAGGGGGCGGGGGCACTGAAGCTTTCTTT. Amino acids: CASSFGTGGGGTEAFF.

The chain is built from TRBV5-6 and TRBJ2-5; D gene unclear. CDR1 is SGHDT, CDR2 YYEEEE, per germline. This CDR3 has 13 amino acids. Trimming removed 0 bases from V and 0 bases from J, with 3 bases in between. In DNA, the CDR3 is TGTGCCAGCAGCTTGGAATACCAAGAGACCCAGTACTTC. Translating gives CASSLEYQETQYF.

This clone was found a few times. J is TRBJ1-2 and V is TRBV19, with D unresolved. CDR3 length equals 12 residues. Trimming took off 6 bases at V and 10 bases at J, with 15 bases between the two ends. Germline CDR1 and CDR2: LNHDA and SQIVND (reference sequence). CDR3 DNA sequence: TGTGCCAGTAGGGGAGAGCCCGGTGACTACACCTTC. This translates into CASRGEPGDYTF.

This clone was observed a handful of times. The genes are TRBV5-6 and TRBJ2-5; 9 nucleotides align to TRBD1. Germline V gives CDR1 SGHDT, CDR2 YYEEEE. The ends lost 0 bases at V and 0 bases at J; junction bases unmatched: 9. This CDR3 comprises 18 residues. The CDR3 sequence is CASSLVGTGRVYQETQYF. The CDR3 coding sequence is TGTGCCAGCAGCTTGGTGGGGACAGGGCGGGTGTACCAAGAGACCCAGTACTTC.

This clone has just a few counts. V usage is TRBV9 and J usage is TRBJ2-3, with D perhaps TRBD2 (6 bases). Trimming took off 0 bases at V and 1 base at J, with 21 bases between the two ends. This CDR3 is built from 19 residues. CDR1 is SGDLS and CDR2 is YYNGEE in the germline V gene. The CDR3 region is CASSVDTPARGGGTDTQYF. CDR3 DNA sequence: TGTGCCAGCAGCGTAGATACCCCGGCGCGGGGCGGGGGCACAGATACGCAGTATTTT.

Comments on this clone: At one of its ends the junction is not consistent with the germline gene, which may arise from a read error. V gene TRBV6-1 combines with J gene TRBJ2-1, with TRBD2 matching 14 bases. The CDR3 loop spans 15 amino acids. The germline V gene encodes CDR1 MNHNS and CDR2 SASEGT. In DNA form, the CDR3 reads TGTGCCAGCAGAGAAGGACTAGCGGGGGGTACAAGGCAGTTCTTC. This codes for CASREGLAGGTRQFF.

A few counts support this clone. This sequence joins TRBV7-9 and TRBJ1-2, with 7 bases lining up with TRBD1. The CDR3 runs to 15 residues. The germline V gene has CDR1 SEHNR and CDR2 FQNEAQ (reference sequence). The V and J ends lost 6 bases and 4 bases, in that order; junction bases with no gene match: 11. CDR3 DNA: TGTGCCAGCAGACCAGGCACAGGGGTGCCCTATGGCTACACCTTC. It encodes CASRPGTGVPYGYTF.